One sample yielded the 14 T cell receptor beta chains listed below, sequenced in a study of blood T cell repertoires in COVID-19. Generated by immunoSEQ multiplex PCR, the TCRdb table keeps only in-frame clones and is missing some. The data show more than 65,000 clones, about 79% seen once. Sample: peripheral blood. These TCRs come from a woman in her fifties or sixties with acute or convalescent COVID-19.

V is TRBV7-2 and J is TRBJ2-7, with a weak D call TRBD1 (5 bases). The CDR3 is 15 amino acids. CDR1 and CDR2 from the germline V gene are SGHTA and FQGNSA. Between the trimmed V and J ends, which lost 2 bases and 1 base, there was a span of 12 bases. This chain's CDR3 is CASSLRWGASYEQYF. The CDR3 DNA is TGTGCCAGCAGCTTAAGATGGGGCGCTTCCTACGAGCAGTACTTC.

The J gene is TRBJ2-7, the V gene TRBV28, with 10 bases matching TRBD2. V dropped 10 bases and J dropped 6; count of bases not matched to a gene: 12. The CDR3 has 14 amino acids. The V gene's germline CDR1 is MDHEN and CDR2 SYDVKM. CDR3 sequence reads: CATLALAGVREQYF. In nucleotides, the CDR3 is TGTGCCACCTTAGCTCTAGCGGGAGTCCGCGAGCAGTACTTC.

The V gene is TRBV28, the J gene TRBJ2-1; 9 positions match TRBD2. V dropped 1 base and J dropped 7; count of bases not matched to a gene: 5. CDR3 length equals 15 residues. CDR1 MDHEN and CDR2 SYDVKM come from the germline V gene. DNA for the CDR3: TGTGCCAGCAGTTTATCACCCAGCGGGAGGAATGAGCAGTTCTTC. It yields the protein CASSLSPSGRNEQFF.

The CDR3 is CASRSGTALMNTEAFF. CDR3 nucleotide sequence: TGTGCCAGTAGGTCTGGGACAGCCCTTATGAACACTGAAGCTTTCTTT. The V call is TRBV19, the J call TRBJ1-1; 7 bases are shared with TRBD1. The CDR3 is made up of 16 amino acids. The V gene's germline CDR1 is LNHDA and CDR2 SQIVND (reference sequence). V lost 6 bases to trimming and J lost 0 bases; unmatched junction nucleotides: 10.

The chain has TRBV29-1 and TRBJ2-7; 9 positions agree with TRBD2. The germline CDR1 and CDR2 sequences are SQVTM and ANQGSEA. This CDR3 has 15 amino acids. Losses at the gene ends were 7 bases for V and 4 bases for J; bases not matched to a gene: 14. CDR3 in DNA: TGCAGCGCGTTCGCCCCCACGCGGGGGGGATACGAGCAGTACTTC. Translated: CSAFAPTRGGYEQYF.

The rearrangement links TRBV19 to TRBJ1-2; D is unclear. V was cut by 0 bases and J by 8 bases, with 10 bases left in between. The CDR3 is 13 amino acids. Germline loops: CDR1 LNHDA, CDR2 SQIVND (reference sequence). CDR3 protein: CASSIEAGKGYTF. Written as DNA, the CDR3 is TGTGCCAGTAGTATAGAAGCGGGGAAGGGCTACACCTTC.

V usage is TRBV30 and J usage is TRBJ2-5; 10 nucleotides align to TRBD1. The junction had 6 bases not matched to a gene; V was cut back by 3 bases and J by 2 bases. There are 15 residues in the CDR3. The germline gives CDR1 GTSNPN, CDR2 SVGIG (reference sequence). CDR3 protein: CAWRPGQGKQETQYF. CDR3 DNA sequence: TGTGCCTGGAGACCGGGACAGGGGAAACAAGAGACCCAGTACTTC.

This clone was detected once. The V gene is TRBV29-1, the J gene TRBJ2-5; tentatively, D is TRBD2 (6 bases). V was shortened by 4 bases and J by 2 bases, with 17 bases between the two germline ends. Germline V CDR1 and CDR2: SQVTM, ANQGSEA. The CDR3 consists of 15 residues. CDR3 protein: CSVGGRDSGQETQYF. CDR3 DNA sequence: TGCAGCGTTGGTGGCCGGGACTCTGGACAAGAGACCCAGTACTTC.

V and J are TRBV29-1 and TRBJ1-1; 9 positions agree with TRBD1. CDR1 and CDR2 (germline): SQVTM, ANQGSEA. The junction had 7 bases not matched to a gene; V was cut back by 4 bases and J by 1 base. This CDR3 contains 15 residues. CDR3: CSVGTGATSNTEAFF. As DNA, the CDR3 is TGCAGCGTTGGGACAGGGGCGACGTCGAACACTGAAGCTTTCTTT.

The CDR3 sequence is CASSARRPVPTIYF. CDR3 DNA sequence: TGTGCCAGCAGCGCCAGGAGGCCAGTCCCCACCATATATTTT. The rearrangement uses TRBV3-1 (or the pseudogene TRBV3-2) and TRBJ1-3; D not resolved. The CDR3 is made up of 14 amino acids. The ends were cut back, 5 bases at V and 9 bases at J, with 17 bases in the middle. Looked up from germline, CDR1 is LGHDT and CDR2 is YNNKEL (reference sequence).

The chain carries TRBV27 and TRBJ2-7; D is perhaps TRBD1 (5 bases). CDR1 and CDR2 from the germline V gene are MNHEY and SMNVEV (reference sequence). V lost 6 bases and J lost 6, with 15 bases in between. The CDR3 has 13 residues. The CDR3 nucleotides are TGTGCCAGCAGACAACTCGGACATAGCGAGCAGTACTTC. Translation gives CASRQLGHSEQYF.

The chain carries TRBV9 and TRBJ2-3; TRBD2 matches 11 bases. The CDR3 totals 15 residues. Trimming took 3 bases from V and 3 from J; bases not matched to a gene: 3. The germline CDR1 and CDR2 sequences are SGDLS and YYNGEE. In nucleotides, the CDR3 is TGTGCCAGCAGCGCCACTAGCGGGGGAACAGATACGCAGTATTTT. This encodes CASSATSGGTDTQYF.

This sequence joins TRBV20-1 and TRBJ1-5, with unresolved D. Germline assignment: CDR1 DFQATT and CDR2 SNEGSKA (reference sequence). V lost 3 bases and J lost 1, with 10 bases in between. This CDR3 is 14 amino acids long. CDR3 bases: TGCAGTGCTAGTCCCTCCGGGAGCAATCAGCCCCAGCATTTT. Translating it yields CSASPSGSNQPQHF.

The J gene is TRBJ2-7, the V gene TRBV18, with 7 bases identical to TRBD2. With 3 bases clipped from V and 7 bases from J, the junction kept 12 bases outside the gene matches. The CDR3 runs to 15 residues. Germline CDR1 KGHSH, CDR2 LQKENI. CDR3 nucleotide sequence: TGTGCCAGCTCACCCCCGGGACTACGGATCACAGAGCAGTACTTC. Translation gives CASSPPGLRITEQYF.